These 11 T cell receptor beta chains originate from one sample sequenced in a study of blood T cell repertoires in COVID-19. Profiling relied on immunoSEQ multiplex PCR, and the TCRdb table lists in-frame clones only, not all of them. Of about 200,000 clones in the sample, more than 80% were seen once. Specimen: PBMCs or T cells enriched from blood (not recorded which). Every receptor here comes from a young woman who had recovered from COVID-19.

The rearrangement links TRBV30 to TRBJ2-5; possible D gene TRBD2, 5 bases. Germline loops: CDR1 GTSNPN, CDR2 SVGIG (reference sequence). This CDR3 has 14 amino acids. V dropped 7 bases and J dropped 0 bases, with 15 bases sitting between them. CDR3 residues: CAFKDWRYQETQYF. CDR3 bases: TGTGCCTTCAAGGACTGGCGGTACCAAGAGACCCAGTACTTC.

This rearrangement joins TRBV24-1 to TRBJ2-3; 7 positions agree with TRBD2. The germline V gene encodes CDR1 KGHDR and CDR2 SFDVKD. CDR3 length: 15 amino acids. V gave up 4 bases and J gave up 1 base; unmatched junction bases: 4. CDR3 residues: CATSDPAGGTDTQYF. CDR3 coding DNA: TGTGCCACCAGTGACCCGGCGGGGGGCACAGATACGCAGTATTTT.

This chain joins TRBV29-1 and TRBJ1-1, with 8 nucleotides matching TRBD1. CDR1 is SQVTM and CDR2 is ANQGSEA in the germline V gene. V lost 6 bases, J lost 7 bases, and 10 bases stayed unmatched. This CDR3 is built from 13 residues. CDR3 residues: CSVPGQGSGEAFF. Written as DNA, the CDR3 is TGCAGCGTACCCGGACAGGGAAGTGGTGAAGCTTTCTTT.

The chain couples TRBV5-1 to TRBJ1-2, with TRBD1 identical over 7 bases. CDR3 length: 16 amino acids. CDR1 is SGHRS and CDR2 is YFSETQ in the germline V gene. The V gene end was trimmed by 0 bases and the J gene end by 6 bases; junction bases not matched to a gene: 11. The chain's CDR3 is CASSLAPGQSLHGYTF. CDR3 coding DNA: TGCGCCAGCAGCTTGGCTCCGGGACAGTCCCTCCATGGCTACACCTTC.

The CDR3 DNA is TGTGCCAGCAGCCAAGGGCAGAACACTGAAGCTTTCTTT. Encoded protein: CASSQGQNTEAFF. The V gene is TRBV16, the J gene TRBJ1-1; D is unresolved. The CDR3 is 13 residues long. In germline, CDR1 is KGHSY, CDR2 FQNENV. V shed 2 bases and J shed 1 base, with 5 bases lying between them.

The rearrangement joins TRBV7-2 to TRBJ2-7; D unresolved. Germline V gene lookup returns CDR1 SGHTA and CDR2 FQGNSA. This CDR3 contains 11 residues. V was pared by 4 bases and J by 7 bases, with 8 bases between. CDR3 in amino acids: CASSSPREQYF. The CDR3 DNA reads TGTGCCAGCAGCTCGCCCAGGGAGCAGTACTTC.

This chain links TRBV7-9 with TRBJ1-4; 9 bases are shared with TRBD1. After removal of 1 base from V and 4 bases from J, the junction contained 4 bases not matched to a gene. The CDR3 has 16 amino acids. The germline V gene has CDR1 SEHNR and CDR2 FQNEAQ (reference sequence). CDR3 DNA sequence: TGTGCCAGCAGCTTAGGGGGGACAGGGCGTAATGAAAAACTGTTTTTT. Translated: CASSLGGTGRNEKLFF.

The J gene is TRBJ2-5, the V gene TRBV9, with TRBD2 identical over 10 bases. Germline V gene data show CDR1 as SGDLS and CDR2 as YYNGEE. The CDR3 runs to 14 residues. The V segment lost 3 bases and the J segment 4 bases; nucleotides outside the gene matches: 3. This CDR3 reads CASSERGGTETQYF. CDR3 bases: TGTGCCAGCAGCGAGCGGGGGGGGACAGAGACCCAGTACTTC.

J is TRBJ1-2 and V is TRBV18; the D is unclear. The CDR3 is 12 amino acids. Germline CDR1 reads KGHSH; CDR2 reads LQKENI. V lost 2 bases to trimming and J lost 6 bases, with 7 bases between them. The CDR3 DNA reads as TGTGCCAGCTCACCAAACTCTGATGGCTACACCTTC. The encoded protein is CASSPNSDGYTF.

This clone was observed a few times. The genes are TRBV7-6 and TRBJ1-3; D is ambiguous. Between the trimmed V and J ends, which lost 5 bases and 2 bases, there was a span of 7 bases. CDR1 SGHVS and CDR2 FNYEAQ come from the germline V gene. The CDR3 runs 13 residues. CDR3 in DNA: TGTGCCAGCAGCCCGGGGACTGGAAACACCATATATTTT. This codes for CASSPGTGNTIYF.

Concerning this clone itself: Other DNA sequences in this sample translate to the same CDR3. V and J are TRBV28 and TRBJ1-5, with 8 bases aligning to TRBD1. From germline, CDR1 is MDHEN and CDR2 SYDVKM. V was clipped by 4 bases and J by 1 base; unmatched bases: 0. The CDR3 has 14 amino acids. CDR3 loop: CASSWTGSNQPQHF. The CDR3 nucleotides are TGTGCCAGCAGTTGGACAGGGAGCAATCAGCCCCAGCATTTT.